This TCR beta chain was retrieved from a study of spatial heterogeneity in lung cancer. Study at large: The average count in raw reads for each unique TCR and UMI combination exceeded 8.5 appearances.

This CDR3 contains 15 residues. V was cut by 4 bases and J by 0 bases, with 12 bases left in between. Germline V gives CDR1 MGHRA, CDR2 YSYEKL. Time point in this sample: sample taken at primary tumor resection. Sequencing of whole RNA from tumor, nontumor lung or frozen PBMC involved no sorting. Individually, TCR cDNA molecules were each labelled with a unique molecular identifier. TCRdb independently ran MiXCR on the 5' RACE reads; one entry per CDR3 protein. The sample consists of about 78,000 distinct CDR3 sequences, about 8.5% of them appearing once. The V gene is TRBV4-1, the J gene TRBJ1-1; perhaps TRBD1 as D (6 bases). The sample in question was PBMCs, obtained at surgery. The origin of this receptor is a male donor with early-stage non-small cell lung cancer. CDR3 sequence reads: CASSPGHTMNTEAFF. The CDR3 bases are TGCGCCAGCAGCCCGGGACATACCATGAACACTGAAGCTTTCTTT.